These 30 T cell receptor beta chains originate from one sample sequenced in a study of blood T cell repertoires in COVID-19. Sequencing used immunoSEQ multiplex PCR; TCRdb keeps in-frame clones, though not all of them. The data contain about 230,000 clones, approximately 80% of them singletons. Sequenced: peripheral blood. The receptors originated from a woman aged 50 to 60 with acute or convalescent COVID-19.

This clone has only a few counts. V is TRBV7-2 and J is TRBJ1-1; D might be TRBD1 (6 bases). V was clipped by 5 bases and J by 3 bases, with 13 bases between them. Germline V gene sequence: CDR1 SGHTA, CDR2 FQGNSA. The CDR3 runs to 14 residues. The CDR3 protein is CASSVRGRDTEAFF. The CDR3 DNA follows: TGTGCCAGCAGCGTCAGGGGTAGGGACACTGAAGCTTTCTTT. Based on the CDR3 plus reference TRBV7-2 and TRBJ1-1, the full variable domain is GAGVSQSPSNKVTEKGKDVELRCDPISGHTALYWYRQSLGQGLEFLIYFQGNSAPDKSGLPSDRFSAERTGGSVSTLTIQRTQQEDSAVYLCASSVRGRDTEAFFGQGTRLTVV.

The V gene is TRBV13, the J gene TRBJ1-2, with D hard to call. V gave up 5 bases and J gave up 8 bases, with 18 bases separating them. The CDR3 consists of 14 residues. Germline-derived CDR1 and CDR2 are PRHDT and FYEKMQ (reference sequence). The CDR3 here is CASSLQQTPGGYTF. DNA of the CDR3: TGTGCCAGCAGCCTTCAACAAACCCCGGGGGGCTACACCTTC.

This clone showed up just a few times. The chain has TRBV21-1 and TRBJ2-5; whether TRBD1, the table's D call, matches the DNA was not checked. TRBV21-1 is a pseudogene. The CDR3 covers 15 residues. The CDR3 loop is CASSKVTGKEETQYF. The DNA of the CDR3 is TGTGCCAGCAGCAAAGTCACAGGGAAAGAAGAGACCCAGTACTTC.

CDR3 sequence reads: CASRPRDSQNNEQFF. CDR3 sequence (DNA): TGTGCCAGCAGACCTCGGGACAGTCAAAACAATGAGCAGTTCTTC. This chain connects TRBV6-5 to TRBJ2-1; 7 bases match TRBD1. The CDR3 runs 15 residues. V shed 6 bases and J 5 bases; nucleotides not matched to a gene: 10. Germline CDR1 MNHEY, CDR2 SVGAGI.

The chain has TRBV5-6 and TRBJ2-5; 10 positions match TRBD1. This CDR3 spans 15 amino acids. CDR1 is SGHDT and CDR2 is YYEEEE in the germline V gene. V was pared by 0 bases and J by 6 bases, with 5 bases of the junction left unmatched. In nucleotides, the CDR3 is TGTGCCAGCAGCTTGGAGACAGGGGGCAGAAAGACCCAGTACTTC. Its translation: CASSLETGGRKTQYF.

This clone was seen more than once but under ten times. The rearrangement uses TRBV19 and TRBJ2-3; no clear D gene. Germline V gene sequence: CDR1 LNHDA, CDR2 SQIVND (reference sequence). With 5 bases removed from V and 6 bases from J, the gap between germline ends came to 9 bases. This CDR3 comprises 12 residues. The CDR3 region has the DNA TGTGCCAGTAGTGAGAGGCTGGATACGCAGTATTTT. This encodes CASSERLDTQYF. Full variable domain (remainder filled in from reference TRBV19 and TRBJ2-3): DGGITQSPKYLFRKEGQNVTLSCEQNLNHDAMYWYRQDPGQGLRLIYYSQIVNDFQKGDIAEGYSVSREKKESFPLTVTSAQKNPTAFYLCASSERLDTQYFGPGTRLTVL.

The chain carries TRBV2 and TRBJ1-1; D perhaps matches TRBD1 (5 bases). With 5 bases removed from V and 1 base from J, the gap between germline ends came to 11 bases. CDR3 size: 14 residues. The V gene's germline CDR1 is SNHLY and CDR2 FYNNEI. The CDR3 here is CASSLRQRNTEAFF. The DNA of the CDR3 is TGTGCCAGCAGTCTCCGACAGAGGAACACTGAAGCTTTCTTT.

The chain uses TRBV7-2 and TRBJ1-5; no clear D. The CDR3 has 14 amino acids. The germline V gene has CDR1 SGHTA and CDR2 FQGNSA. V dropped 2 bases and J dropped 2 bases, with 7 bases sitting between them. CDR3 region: CASSLRQGNQPQHF. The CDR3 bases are TGTGCCAGCAGCTTACGGCAGGGCAATCAGCCCCAGCATTTT.

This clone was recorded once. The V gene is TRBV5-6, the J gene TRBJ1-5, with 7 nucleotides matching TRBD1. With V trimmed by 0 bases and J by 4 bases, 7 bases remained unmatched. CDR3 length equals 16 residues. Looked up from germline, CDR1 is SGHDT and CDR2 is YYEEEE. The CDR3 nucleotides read TGTGCCAGCAGCTTGGAAGGGGGCAGGGGGAATCAGCCCCAGCATTTT. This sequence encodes CASSLEGGRGNQPQHF.

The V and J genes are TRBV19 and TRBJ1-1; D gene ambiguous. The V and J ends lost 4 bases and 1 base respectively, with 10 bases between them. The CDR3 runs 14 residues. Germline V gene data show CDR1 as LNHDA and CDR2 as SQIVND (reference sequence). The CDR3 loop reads CASSRTARNTEAFF. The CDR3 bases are TGTGCCAGTAGTAGGACTGCCCGGAACACTGAAGCTTTCTTT.

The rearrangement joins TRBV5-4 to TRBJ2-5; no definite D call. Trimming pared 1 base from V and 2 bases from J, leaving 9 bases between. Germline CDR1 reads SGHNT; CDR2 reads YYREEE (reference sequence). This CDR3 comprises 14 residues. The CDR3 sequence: CASSLPLRQETQYF. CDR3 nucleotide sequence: TGTGCCAGCAGCTTGCCCTTGCGGCAAGAGACCCAGTACTTC.

The CDR3 reads CASSLGASWETQYF. The CDR3 DNA is TGCGCCAGCAGCTTGGGAGCGTCCTGGGAGACCCAGTACTTC. The V and J genes are TRBV5-1 and TRBJ2-5, with D uncertain. Germline values: CDR1 SGHRS, CDR2 YFSETQ. The length of the CDR3 is 14 residues. V was pared by 0 bases and J by 5 bases, with 11 bases between.

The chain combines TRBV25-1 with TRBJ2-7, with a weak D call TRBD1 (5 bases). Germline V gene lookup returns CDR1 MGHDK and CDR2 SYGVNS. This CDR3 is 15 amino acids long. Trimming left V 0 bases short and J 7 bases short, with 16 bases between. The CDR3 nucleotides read TGTGCCAGCAGTGAATACGGCCAGGGCGGTAGGGAGCAGTACTTC. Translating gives CASSEYGQGGREQYF.

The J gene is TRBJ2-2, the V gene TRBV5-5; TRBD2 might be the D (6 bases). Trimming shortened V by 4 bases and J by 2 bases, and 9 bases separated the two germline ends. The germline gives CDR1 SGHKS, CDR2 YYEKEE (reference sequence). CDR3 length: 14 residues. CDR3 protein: CASSRDFNTGELFF. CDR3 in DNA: TGTGCCAGCAGCCGGGACTTTAACACCGGGGAGCTGTTTTTT. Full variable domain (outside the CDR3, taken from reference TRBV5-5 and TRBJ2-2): DAGVTQSPTHLIKTRGQQVTLRCSPISGHKSVSWYQQVLGQGPQFIFQYYEKEERGRGNFPDRFSARQFPNYSSELNVNALLLGDSALYLCASSRDFNTGELFFGEGSRLTVL.

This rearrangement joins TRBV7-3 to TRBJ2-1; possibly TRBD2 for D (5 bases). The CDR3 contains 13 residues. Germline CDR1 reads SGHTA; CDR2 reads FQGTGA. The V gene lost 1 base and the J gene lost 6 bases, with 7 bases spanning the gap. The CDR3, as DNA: TGTGCCAGCAGCTTAAGTGCGGGCAATGAGCAGTTCTTC. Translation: CASSLSAGNEQFF.

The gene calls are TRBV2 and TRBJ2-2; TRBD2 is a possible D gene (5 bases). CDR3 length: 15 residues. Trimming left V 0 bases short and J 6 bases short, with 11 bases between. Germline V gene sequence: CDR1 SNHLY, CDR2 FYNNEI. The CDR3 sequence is CASSEAGGLPGELFF. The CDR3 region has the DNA TGTGCCAGCAGTGAAGCGGGCGGGCTACCCGGGGAGCTGTTTTTT.

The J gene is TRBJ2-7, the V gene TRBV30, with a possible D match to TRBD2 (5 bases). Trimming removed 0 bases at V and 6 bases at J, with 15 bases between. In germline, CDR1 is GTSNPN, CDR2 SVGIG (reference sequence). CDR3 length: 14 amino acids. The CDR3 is CAWSVPGIKREQYF. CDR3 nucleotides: TGTGCCTGGAGTGTACCGGGAATAAAGCGCGAGCAGTACTTC.

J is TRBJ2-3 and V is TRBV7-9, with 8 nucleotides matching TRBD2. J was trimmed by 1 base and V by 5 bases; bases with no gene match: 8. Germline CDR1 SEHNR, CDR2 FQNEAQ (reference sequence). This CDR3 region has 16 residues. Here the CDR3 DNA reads TGTGCCAGCAGCCTATCTTCGACTAGCGGCACAGATACGCAGTATTTT. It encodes CASSLSSTSGTDTQYF.

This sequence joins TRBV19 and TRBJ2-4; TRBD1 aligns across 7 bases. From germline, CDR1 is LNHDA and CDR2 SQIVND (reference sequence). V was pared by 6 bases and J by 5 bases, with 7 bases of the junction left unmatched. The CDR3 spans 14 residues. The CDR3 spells CASSQGDLQNIQYF. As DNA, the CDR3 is TGTGCCAGTAGCCAGGGGGATTTGCAAAACATTCAGTACTTC.

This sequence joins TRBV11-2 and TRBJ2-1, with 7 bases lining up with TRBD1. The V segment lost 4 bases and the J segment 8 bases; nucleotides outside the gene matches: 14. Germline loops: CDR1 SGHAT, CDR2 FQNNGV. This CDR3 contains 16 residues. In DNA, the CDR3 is TGTGCCAGCAGCTCAATGCAAGTACAGGGGCTCCATGAGCAGTTCTTC. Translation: CASSSMQVQGLHEQFF.

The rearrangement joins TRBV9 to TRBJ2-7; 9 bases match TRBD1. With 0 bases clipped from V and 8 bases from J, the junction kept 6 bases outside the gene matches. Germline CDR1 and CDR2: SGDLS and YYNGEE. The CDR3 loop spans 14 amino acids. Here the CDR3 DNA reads TGTGCCAGCAGCGTAGCTCCAGGGACAGGGCAGCAGTACTTC. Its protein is CASSVAPGTGQQYF.

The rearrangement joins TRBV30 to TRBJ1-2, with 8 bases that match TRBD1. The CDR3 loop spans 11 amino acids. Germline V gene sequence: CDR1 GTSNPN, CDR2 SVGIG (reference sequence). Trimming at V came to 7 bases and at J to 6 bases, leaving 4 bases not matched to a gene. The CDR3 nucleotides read TGTGCCTATACAGGGGGGGATGGCTACACCTTC. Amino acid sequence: CAYTGGDGYTF.

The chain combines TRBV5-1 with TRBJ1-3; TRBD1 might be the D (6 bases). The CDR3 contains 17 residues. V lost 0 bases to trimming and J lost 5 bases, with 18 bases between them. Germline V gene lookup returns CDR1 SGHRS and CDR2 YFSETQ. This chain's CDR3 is CASSLAPSGDKRNTIYF. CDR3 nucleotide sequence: TGCGCCAGCAGCTTGGCCCCCTCAGGGGACAAGAGAAACACCATATATTTT. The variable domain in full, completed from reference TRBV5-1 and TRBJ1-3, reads KAGVTQTPRYLIKTRGQQVTLSCSPISGHRSVSWYQQTPGQGLQFLFEYFSETQRNKGNFPGRFSGRQFSNSRSEMNVSTLELGDSALYLCASSLAPSGDKRNTIYFGEGSWLTVV.

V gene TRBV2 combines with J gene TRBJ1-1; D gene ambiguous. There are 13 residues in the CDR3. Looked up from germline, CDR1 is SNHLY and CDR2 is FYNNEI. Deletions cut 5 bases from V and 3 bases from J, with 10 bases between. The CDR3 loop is CASSPTGYTEAFF. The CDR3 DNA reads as TGTGCCAGCAGTCCTACCGGTTACACTGAAGCTTTCTTT.

The CDR3 nucleotides read TGTGCCAGCAGCCCCCCTGCCGGGGGACGGGATTCCTACGAGCAGTACTTC. Translated: CASSPPAGGRDSYEQYF. This chain uses TRBV7-8 with TRBJ2-7; possibly TRBD2 for D (6 bases). Trimming shortened V by 5 bases and J by 1 base, and 21 bases separated the two germline ends. The CDR3 loop spans 17 amino acids. From germline, CDR1 is SGHVS and CDR2 FQNEAQ.

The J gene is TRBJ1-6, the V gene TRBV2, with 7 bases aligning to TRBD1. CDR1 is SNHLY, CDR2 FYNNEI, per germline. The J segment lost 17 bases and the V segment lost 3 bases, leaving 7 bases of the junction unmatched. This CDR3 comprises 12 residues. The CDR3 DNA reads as TGTGCCAGCAGTGACCGGGACAGAATTTTCCACTTT. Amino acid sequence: CASSDRDRIFHF.

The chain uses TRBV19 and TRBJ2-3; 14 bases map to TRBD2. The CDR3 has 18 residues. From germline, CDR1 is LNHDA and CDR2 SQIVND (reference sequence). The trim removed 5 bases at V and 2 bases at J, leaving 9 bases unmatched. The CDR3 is CASSVTSGGDTFTDTQYF. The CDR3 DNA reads TGTGCCAGTAGTGTGACTAGCGGGGGGGACACTTTCACAGATACGCAGTATTTT.

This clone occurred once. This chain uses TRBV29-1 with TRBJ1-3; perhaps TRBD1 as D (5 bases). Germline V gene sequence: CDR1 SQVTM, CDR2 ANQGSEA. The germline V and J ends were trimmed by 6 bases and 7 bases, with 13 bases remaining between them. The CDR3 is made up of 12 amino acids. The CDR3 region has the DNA TGCAGCGTGACGGCAAAGGGGAACACCATATATTTT. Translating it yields CSVTAKGNTIYF.

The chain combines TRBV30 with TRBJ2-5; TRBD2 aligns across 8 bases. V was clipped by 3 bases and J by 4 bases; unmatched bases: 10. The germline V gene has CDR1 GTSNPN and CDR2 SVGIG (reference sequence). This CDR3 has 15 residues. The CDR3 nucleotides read TGTGCCTGGAGAGTCGGAGCGGGAGCGGTAGAGACCCAGTACTTC. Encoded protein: CAWRVGAGAVETQYF.

In DNA, the CDR3 is TGTGCCAGCAGTCCTGGTGGGGGCCGGCAGCTCTACGAGCAGTACTTC. Its protein product is CASSPGGGRQLYEQYF. The J gene is TRBJ2-7, the V gene TRBV27; D is perhaps TRBD1 (6 bases). Germline-derived CDR1 and CDR2 are MNHEY and SMNVEV (reference sequence). V lost 5 bases, J lost 3 bases, and 20 bases lay in between. The CDR3 sequence is 16 residues long.